These 19 T cell receptor beta chains share one sample of origin, sequenced in a study of blood T cell repertoires in COVID-19. Generated by immunoSEQ multiplex PCR, the TCRdb table keeps only in-frame clones and is missing some. The sample lists about 200,000 clones, roughly 92% occurring once. The sample was peripheral blood. The receptors here all came from a man aged 55 to 70 with COVID-19, enrolled during active disease.

This clone was counted only a few times. The rearrangement links TRBV7-9 to TRBJ2-7; a possible D gene is TRBD2 (6 bases). Germline V gene lookup returns CDR1 SEHNR and CDR2 FQNEAQ (reference sequence). The V end was cut by 1 base, the J end by 2 bases, with 9 bases between. The CDR3 consists of 14 residues. This chain's CDR3 is CASSLGGTTYEQYF. Written as DNA, the CDR3 is TGTGCCAGCAGCTTAGGCGGGACCACCTACGAGCAGTACTTC.

The CDR3 region has the DNA TGCGCCAGCAGCCAACTCTATGGCGGGGGCACTGATTACAATGAGCAGTTCTTC. This encodes CASSQLYGGGTDYNEQFF. V gene TRBV4-1 combines with J gene TRBJ2-1; possibly TRBD2 for D (7 bases). The V gene lost 2 bases and the J gene lost 4 bases, with 21 bases spanning the gap. The germline V gene has CDR1 MGHRA and CDR2 YSYEKL. The CDR3 length is 18 residues.

This chain joins TRBV2 and TRBJ1-4; TRBD1 might be the D (5 bases). The CDR3 runs 13 residues. Trimming took off 5 bases at V and 13 bases at J, with 17 bases between the two ends. The germline gives CDR1 SNHLY, CDR2 FYNNEI. The CDR3: CASSPGGPNGLFF. In DNA form, the CDR3 reads TGTGCCAGCAGTCCGGGGGGACCGAACGGACTGTTTTTT.

The chain has TRBV9 and TRBJ2-3; TRBD2 agrees at 12 bases. This CDR3 is 15 amino acids long. J was trimmed by 6 bases and V by 3 bases; bases with no gene match: 5. Germline V gene sequence: CDR1 SGDLS, CDR2 YYNGEE. CDR3 amino acids: CASSATSGSSDTQYF. CDR3 coding DNA: TGTGCCAGCAGCGCGACTAGCGGGAGCTCGGATACGCAGTATTTT.

The chain joins TRBV9 to TRBJ2-7, with 8 bases matching TRBD2. Germline V lookup: CDR1 SGDLS, CDR2 YYNGEE. The CDR3 totals 16 residues. Trimming removed 4 bases from V and 2 bases from J; junction bases left unmatched: 11. CDR3 DNA sequence: TGTGCCAGCAGCCCAGCCCCGGGGGGGGGACCCTACGAGCAGTACTTC. It is translated as CASSPAPGGGPYEQYF.

The chain has TRBV18 and TRBJ1-4, with TRBD1 identical over 10 bases. Germline V lookup: CDR1 KGHSH, CDR2 LQKENI. This CDR3 has 13 amino acids. V dropped 3 bases and J dropped 8; count of bases not matched to a gene: 0. As DNA, the CDR3 is TGTGCCAGCTCACCGGGACAGGGGGAAAAACTGTTTTTT. Translated: CASSPGQGEKLFF. Full variable domain (missing parts from reference TRBV18 and TRBJ1-4): NAGVMQNPRHLVRRRGQEARLRCSPMKGHSHVYWYRQLPEEGLKFMVYLQKENIIDESGMPKERFSAEFPKEGPSILRIQQVVRGDSAAYFCASSPGQGEKLFFGSGTQLSVL.

This clone was counted once. This sequence joins TRBV2 and TRBJ1-5; no clear D. Germline CDR1 reads SNHLY; CDR2 reads FYNNEI. The CDR3 spans 14 residues. Trimming pared 4 bases from V and 0 bases from J, leaving 7 bases between. As DNA, the CDR3 is TGTGCCAGCAGTGGGCCGAATAGCAATCAGCCCCAGCATTTT. Protein: CASSGPNSNQPQHF.

To note about this clone: This CDR3 fails to terminate in the conserved phenylalanine or tryptophan, so it likely reflects a read error. The DNA is left out, because the CDR3 cannot be placed on it with certainty; the CDR3 is given as TCRdb lists it. The chain employs TRBV28 and TRBJ1-2. Germline V gene data show CDR1 as MDHEN and CDR2 as SYDVKM. A total of 16 residues make up the CDR3, ends included. CDR3 sequence reads: CASSFPHPRDSGRLHL.

V gene TRBV5-1 combines with J gene TRBJ2-2, with 9 positions matching TRBD1. Germline CDR1 SGHRS, CDR2 YFSETQ. CDR3 length: 15 amino acids. Losses at the gene ends were 4 bases for V and 0 bases for J; bases not matched to a gene: 1. DNA of the CDR3: TGCGCCAGCAGCAGGGACAGGGCGAACACCGGGGAGCTGTTTTTT. Encoded protein: CASSRDRANTGELFF.

This chain joins TRBV24-1 and TRBJ1-5; 9 positions agree with TRBD1. Germline-derived CDR1 and CDR2 are KGHDR and SFDVKD. The CDR3 has 15 amino acids. The junction had 5 bases not matched to a gene; V was cut back by 3 bases and J by 6 bases. The CDR3 here is CATSDTGQGLQPQHF. CDR3 nucleotide sequence: TGTGCCACCAGTGATACGGGACAGGGCCTTCAGCCCCAGCATTTT.

This chain's CDR3 is CASSPRSGTSGSEQYF. As DNA, the CDR3 is TGCGCCAGCAGCCCCAGATCCGGGACTAGCGGGAGCGAGCAGTACTTC. The J gene is TRBJ2-7, the V gene TRBV5-1; 14 bases map to TRBD2. This CDR3 is 16 amino acids long. The J segment lost 6 bases and the V segment lost 4 bases, leaving 9 bases of the junction unmatched. Germline assignment: CDR1 SGHRS and CDR2 YFSETQ.

The chain recombines TRBV3-1 (or the pseudogene TRBV3-2) with TRBJ2-7; 9 nucleotides agree with TRBD2. Trimming removed 4 bases from V and 3 bases from J; junction bases left unmatched: 10. The length of the CDR3 is 16 residues. Per the germline V gene, CDR1 is LGHDT and CDR2 is YNNKEL (reference sequence). The CDR3 reads CASSLTPLTSGYEQYF. In DNA form, the CDR3 reads TGTGCCAGCAGCCTCACTCCCCTGACTAGCGGCTACGAGCAGTACTTC.

J is TRBJ2-4 and V is TRBV6-5; the D gene is possibly TRBD2 (6 bases). Germline CDR1 MNHEY, CDR2 SVGAGI. The CDR3 totals 16 residues. Trimming left V 4 bases short and J 3 bases short, with 16 bases between. CDR3 sequence reads: CASSSPSTGVKNIQYF. The CDR3 DNA is TGTGCCAGCAGTTCCCCCAGCACGGGAGTCAAAAACATTCAGTACTTC.

The genes are TRBV29-1 and TRBJ2-7, with a possible D match to TRBD2 (5 bases). Germline values: CDR1 SQVTM, CDR2 ANQGSEA. The ends were cut back, 5 bases at V and 3 bases at J, with 11 bases in the middle. The CDR3 has 12 residues. The CDR3 coding sequence is TGCAGCGTTTCGGGGAGCAACTACGAGCAGTACTTC. Translating it yields CSVSGSNYEQYF.

This chain joins TRBV9 and TRBJ2-5; 11 nucleotides align to TRBD2. Germline V gene data show CDR1 as SGDLS and CDR2 as YYNGEE. CDR3 length equals 13 residues. V was clipped by 5 bases and J by 5 bases; unmatched bases: 2. The CDR3 DNA follows: TGTGCCAGCAGTGCTAGCGGGAGGGAGACCCAGTACTTC. Protein product: CASSASGRETQYF.

V and J are TRBV18 and TRBJ1-2; perhaps TRBD1 as D (6 bases). The CDR3 is 16 amino acids. Germline CDR1 KGHSH, CDR2 LQKENI. The V gene lost 2 bases and the J gene lost 0 bases, with 13 bases spanning the gap. CDR3 nucleotide sequence: TGTGCCAGCTCACCATCCGGACAGACTTCTAACTATGGCTACACCTTC. Its protein is CASSPSGQTSNYGYTF.

J is TRBJ1-1 and V is TRBV7-3, with D possibly being TRBD1 (5 bases). Germline-derived CDR1 and CDR2 are SGHTA and FQGTGA. Trimming removed 5 bases from V and 7 bases from J, with 20 bases in between. This CDR3 region has 15 residues. The CDR3, as DNA: TGTGCCAGCAGCCCAGCCCCGGGGGGGGATAGTGAAGCTTTCTTT. It specifies CASSPAPGGDSEAFF.

The chain recombines TRBV14 with TRBJ1-1; a weak D match, TRBD1 (6 bases). Looked up from germline, CDR1 is SGHDN and CDR2 is FVKESK. V shed 0 bases and J shed 4 bases, with 9 bases lying between them. This CDR3 is built from 14 residues. CDR3 protein: CASSQETGSTEAFF. Here the CDR3 DNA reads TGTGCCAGCAGCCAAGAAACAGGGAGCACTGAAGCTTTCTTT.

The gene calls are TRBV13 and TRBJ2-7, with 10 bases lining up with TRBD2. CDR1 and CDR2 (germline): PRHDT, FYEKMQ (reference sequence). With V trimmed by 5 bases and J by 0 bases, 4 bases remained unmatched. CDR3 length: 15 amino acids. CDR3: CASSLPSGGSYEQYF. CDR3 coding DNA: TGTGCCAGCAGCCTACCTAGCGGGGGCTCCTACGAGCAGTACTTC.